Sequencing of this TCR beta chain was carried out in a study of blood T cell repertoires in COVID-19. Clones were read by immunoSEQ multiplex PCR, and TCRdb kept only the in-frame ones, dropping some. The top ten clones hold 1.1% of a sample with fewer than 300,000 clones, 75% to 95% of them seen once. This clonotype was sampled from a woman in her 30s who had recovered from COVID-19. Material: PBMCs or T cells enriched from blood (not recorded which).

The CDR3 sequence: CASSYLRGDRGRVTRHEQFF. The CDR3 coding sequence is TGTGCCAGCAGCTACCTTCGGGGGGACAGGGGGCGAGTGACCCGGCATGAGCAGTTCTTC. This chain links TRBV28 with TRBJ2-1; 12 nucleotides align to TRBD1. Germline CDR1 is MDHEN and CDR2 is SYDVKM. The CDR3 runs 20 residues. The V gene end was trimmed by 6 bases and the J gene end by 8 bases; junction bases not matched to a gene: 23.